This TCR beta chain was observed in a study of T cell responses to AZD1222 COVID-19 vaccine. The CDR3 totals 18 residues. CDR1 and CDR2 from the germline V gene are SGHTA and FQGNSA. V lost 2 bases to trimming and J lost 3 bases; unmatched junction nucleotides: 13. Notes on the study in general: CD4 TCRs associated with vaccination spanned spike, dominating at 160-218 and 743-854. Once two AZD1222 doses were given, Spike-specific TCR breadth and depth went up.

In its sample, this clone was seen once. What it binds is unknown. Clones were read by immunoSEQ multiplex PCR, and TCRdb kept only the in-frame ones, dropping some. The data hold some 120,000 clones, with just over 90% observed a single time. V and J are TRBV7-2 and TRBJ2-1, with 7 bases lining up with TRBD1. The receptor was isolated from an adult in good health. Material: peripheral blood, obtained on day 0 of AZD1222 vaccination. CDR3 sequence (DNA): TGTGCCAGCAGCTTAAGAATGGTGACAGGGTCAGTCTACAATGAGCAGTTCTTC. Its protein is CASSLRMVTGSVYNEQFF. Using reference TRBV7-2 and TRBJ2-1 for the parts outside the CDR3, the full variable domain is GAGVSQSPSNKVTEKGKDVELRCDPISGHTALYWYRQSLGQGLEFLIYFQGNSAPDKSGLPSDRFSAERTGGSVSTLTIQRTQQEDSAVYLCASSLRMVTGSVYNEQFFGPGTRLTVL.